This record covers a single T cell receptor (beta chain). No cognate antigen has been identified for it. Base-call qualities are not available, and no considerably larger clone is one nucleotide away. The sample belongs to a study of control samples from healthy donors and cancer patients (dated by TCRdb to the early 2020s). Library method: the immunoSEQ multiplex PCR assay. In its TCRdb copy, this immuneACCESS table keeps in-frame sequences only and misses some clones. Where compared with another copy, unresolved V genes explain less than half of these, and the others have no known cause. Present in this sample are just over 50,000 clones, more than 70% of which were seen just once. Approximately 40% of the sample belongs to the ten largest clones. The clonotype originates from a man in his fifties or sixties with head and neck cancer. What was sequenced was PBMCs.

CDR3 protein: CSVDRTGEGNEQFF. At the DNA level, the sequence is TGCAGCGTTGACCGTACGGGGGAAGGAAATGAGCAGTTCTTC. The sequence is built from TRBV29-1 and TRBJ2-1; 6 matching bases give a weak D call of TRBD2. Measured from the cysteine to the phenylalanine, the CDR3 is 14 residues long. The entry retains the CDR3 DNA only, 42 bases that are in frame from base 1. The V end loses 3 bases and the J end loses 7 bases, and a stretch of 16 bases separates them. According to the germline V gene, CDR1 reads SQVTM and CDR2 reads ANQGSEA.